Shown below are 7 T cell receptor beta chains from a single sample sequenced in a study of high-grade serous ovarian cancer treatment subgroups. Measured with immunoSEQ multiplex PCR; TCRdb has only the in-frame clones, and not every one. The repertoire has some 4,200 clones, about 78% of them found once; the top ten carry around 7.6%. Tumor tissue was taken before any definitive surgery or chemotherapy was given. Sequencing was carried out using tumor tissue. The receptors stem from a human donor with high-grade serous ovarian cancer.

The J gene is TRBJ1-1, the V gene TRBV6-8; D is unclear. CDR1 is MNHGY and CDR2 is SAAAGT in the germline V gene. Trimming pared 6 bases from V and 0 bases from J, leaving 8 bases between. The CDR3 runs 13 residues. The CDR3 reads CASSLSLNTEAFF. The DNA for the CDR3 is TGTGCCAGCAGCCTATCCTTGAACACTGAAGCTTTCTTT.

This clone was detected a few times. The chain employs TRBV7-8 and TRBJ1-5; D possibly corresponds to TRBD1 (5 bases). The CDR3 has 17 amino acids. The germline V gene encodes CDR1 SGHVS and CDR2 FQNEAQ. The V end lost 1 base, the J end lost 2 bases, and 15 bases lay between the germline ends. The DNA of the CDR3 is TGTGCCAGCAGCTTAGTAGGCGGGGGGTTGCGCAATCAGCCCCAGCATTTT. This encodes CASSLVGGGLRNQPQHF.

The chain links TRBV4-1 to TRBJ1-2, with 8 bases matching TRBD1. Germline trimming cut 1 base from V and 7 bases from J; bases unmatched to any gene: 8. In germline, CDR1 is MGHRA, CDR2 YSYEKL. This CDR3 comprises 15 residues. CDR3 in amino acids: CASSQVDPGGRGYTF. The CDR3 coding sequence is TGCGCCAGCAGCCAAGTAGATCCAGGGGGCCGTGGCTACACCTTC.

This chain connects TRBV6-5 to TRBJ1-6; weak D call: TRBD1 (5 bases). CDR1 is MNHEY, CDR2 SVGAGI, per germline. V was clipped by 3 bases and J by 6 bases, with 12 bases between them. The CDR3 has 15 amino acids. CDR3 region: CASSYRGVFNSPLHF. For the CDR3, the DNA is TGTGCCAGCAGTTATAGAGGGGTCTTTAATTCACCCCTCCACTTT.

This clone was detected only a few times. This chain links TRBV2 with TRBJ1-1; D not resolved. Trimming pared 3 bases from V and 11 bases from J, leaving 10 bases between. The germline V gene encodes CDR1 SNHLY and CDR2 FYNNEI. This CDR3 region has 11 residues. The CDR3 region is CASSDTSKAFF. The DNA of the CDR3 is TGTGCCAGCAGTGACACCTCGAAGGCTTTCTTT.

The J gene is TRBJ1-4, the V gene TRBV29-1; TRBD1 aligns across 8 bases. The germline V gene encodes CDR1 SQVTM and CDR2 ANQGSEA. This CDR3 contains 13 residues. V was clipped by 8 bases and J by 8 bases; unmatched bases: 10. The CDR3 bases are TGCAGCTTCCTGACAGGGGTAGACGAAAAACTGTTTTTT. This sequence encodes CSFLTGVDEKLFF.

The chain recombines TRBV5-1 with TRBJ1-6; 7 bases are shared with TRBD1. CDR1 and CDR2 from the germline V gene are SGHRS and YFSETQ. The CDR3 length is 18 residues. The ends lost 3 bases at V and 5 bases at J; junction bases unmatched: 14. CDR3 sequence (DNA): TGCGCCAGCAGCTGGACTGCCCCAGGGGGAGTCAATAATTCACCCCTCCACTTT. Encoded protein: CASSWTAPGGVNNSPLHF.